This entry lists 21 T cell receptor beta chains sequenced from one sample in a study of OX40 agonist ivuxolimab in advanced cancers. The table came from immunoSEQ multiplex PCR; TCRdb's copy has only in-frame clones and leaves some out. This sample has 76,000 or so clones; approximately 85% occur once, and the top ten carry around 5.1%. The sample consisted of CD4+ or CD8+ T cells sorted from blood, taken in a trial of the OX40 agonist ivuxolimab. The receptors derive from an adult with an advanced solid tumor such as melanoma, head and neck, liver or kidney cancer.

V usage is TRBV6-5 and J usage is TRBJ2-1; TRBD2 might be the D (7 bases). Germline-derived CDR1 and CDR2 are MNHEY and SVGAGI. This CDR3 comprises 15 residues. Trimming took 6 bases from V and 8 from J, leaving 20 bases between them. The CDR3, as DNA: TGTGCCAGCAGCCAACAAGGACTAGGGGGAGATGAGCAGTTCTTC. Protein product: CASSQQGLGGDEQFF.

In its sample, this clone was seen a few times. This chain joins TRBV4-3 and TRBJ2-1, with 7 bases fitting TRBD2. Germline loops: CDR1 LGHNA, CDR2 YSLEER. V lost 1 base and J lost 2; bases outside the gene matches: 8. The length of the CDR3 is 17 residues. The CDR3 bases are TGCGCCAGCAGCCAAGGAGGCCCGGGGACTACCTACAATGAGCAGTTCTTC. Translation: CASSQGGPGTTYNEQFF.

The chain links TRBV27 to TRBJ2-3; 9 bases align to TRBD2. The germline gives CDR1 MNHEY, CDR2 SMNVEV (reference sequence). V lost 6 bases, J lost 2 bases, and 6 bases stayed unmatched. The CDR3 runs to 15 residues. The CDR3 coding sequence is TGTGCCAGCAGGTTACTAGCGGGCATCACAGATACGCAGTATTTT. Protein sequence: CASRLLAGITDTQYF.

CDR3 sequence reads: CATTGETFYGYTF. The DNA of the CDR3 is TGTGCCACGACAGGGGAGACCTTCTATGGCTACACCTTC. This chain uses TRBV7-9 with TRBJ1-2; 8 nucleotides agree with TRBD1. Germline CDR1 and CDR2: SEHNR and FQNEAQ (reference sequence). V trimming: 10 bases; J trimming: 4 bases; junction bases outside the gene matches: 8. CDR3 length equals 13 residues.

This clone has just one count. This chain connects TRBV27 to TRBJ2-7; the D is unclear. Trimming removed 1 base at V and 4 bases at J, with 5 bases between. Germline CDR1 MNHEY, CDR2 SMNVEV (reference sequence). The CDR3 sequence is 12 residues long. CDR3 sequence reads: CASSLLGYEQYF. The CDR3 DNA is TGTGCCAGCAGTTTATTGGGTTACGAGCAGTACTTC.

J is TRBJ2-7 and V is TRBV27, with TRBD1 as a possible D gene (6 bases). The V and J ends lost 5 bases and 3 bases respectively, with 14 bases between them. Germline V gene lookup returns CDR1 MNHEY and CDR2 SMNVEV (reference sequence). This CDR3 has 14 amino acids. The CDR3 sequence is CASSVTRQVYEQYF. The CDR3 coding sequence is TGTGCCAGCAGTGTGACCAGACAGGTCTACGAGCAGTACTTC.

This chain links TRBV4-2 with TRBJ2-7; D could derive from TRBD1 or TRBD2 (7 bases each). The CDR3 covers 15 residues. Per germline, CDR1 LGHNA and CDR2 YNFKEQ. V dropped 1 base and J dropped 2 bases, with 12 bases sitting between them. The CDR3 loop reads CASSQGEGATYEQYF. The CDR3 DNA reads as TGTGCCAGCAGCCAAGGGGAGGGGGCAACCTACGAGCAGTACTTC.

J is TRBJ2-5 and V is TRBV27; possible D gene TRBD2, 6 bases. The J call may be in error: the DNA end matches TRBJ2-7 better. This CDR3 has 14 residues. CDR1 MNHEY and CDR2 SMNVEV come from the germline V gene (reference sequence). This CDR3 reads CASSLGGYMYEQYF. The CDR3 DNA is TGTGCCAGCAGTTTAGGAGGGTACATGTACGAGCAGTACTTC.

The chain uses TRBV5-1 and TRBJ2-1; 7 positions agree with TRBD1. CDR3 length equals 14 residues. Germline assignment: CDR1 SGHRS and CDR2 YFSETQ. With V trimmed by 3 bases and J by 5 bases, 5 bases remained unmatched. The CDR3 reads CASSSTTGHNEQFF. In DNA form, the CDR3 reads TGCGCCAGCAGCTCGACGACAGGGCACAATGAGCAGTTCTTC. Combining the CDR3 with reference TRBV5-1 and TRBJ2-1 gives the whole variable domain KAGVTQTPRYLIKTRGQQVTLSCSPISGHRSVSWYQQTPGQGLQFLFEYFSETQRNKGNFPGRFSGRQFSNSRSEMNVSTLELGDSALYLCASSSTTGHNEQFFGPGTRLTVL.

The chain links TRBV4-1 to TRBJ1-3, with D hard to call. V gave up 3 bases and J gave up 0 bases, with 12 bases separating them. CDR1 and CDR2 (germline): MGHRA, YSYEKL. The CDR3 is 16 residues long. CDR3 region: CASSQATTSSGNTIYF. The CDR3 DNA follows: TGCGCCAGCAGCCAGGCCACAACCAGCTCTGGAAACACCATATATTTT.

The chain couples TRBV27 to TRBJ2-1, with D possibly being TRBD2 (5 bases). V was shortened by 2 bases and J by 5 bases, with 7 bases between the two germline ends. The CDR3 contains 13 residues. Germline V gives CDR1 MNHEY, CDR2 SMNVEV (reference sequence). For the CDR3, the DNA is TGTGCCAGCAGTTTAGCGGGTCACAATGAGCAGTTCTTC. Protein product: CASSLAGHNEQFF.

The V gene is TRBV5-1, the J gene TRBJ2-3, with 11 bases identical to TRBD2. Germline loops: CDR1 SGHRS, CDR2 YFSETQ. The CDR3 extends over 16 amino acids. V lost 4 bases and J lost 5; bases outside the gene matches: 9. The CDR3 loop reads CASSLNLAGGQDTQYF. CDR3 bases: TGCGCCAGCAGCCTTAACCTAGCGGGAGGCCAAGATACGCAGTATTTT.

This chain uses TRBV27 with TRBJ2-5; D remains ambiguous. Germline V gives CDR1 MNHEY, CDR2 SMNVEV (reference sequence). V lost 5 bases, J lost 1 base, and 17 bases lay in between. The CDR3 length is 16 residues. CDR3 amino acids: CASSPLPLPAQETQYF. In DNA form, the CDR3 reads TGTGCCAGCAGTCCCCTCCCACTGCCGGCCCAAGAGACCCAGTACTTC.

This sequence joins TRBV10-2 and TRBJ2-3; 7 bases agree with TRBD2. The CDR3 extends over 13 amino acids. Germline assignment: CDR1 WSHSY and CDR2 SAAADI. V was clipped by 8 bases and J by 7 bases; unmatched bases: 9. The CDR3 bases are TGCGCCAGCGGCGGGGCGGGAGCACATACGCAGTATTTT. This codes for CASGGAGAHTQYF.

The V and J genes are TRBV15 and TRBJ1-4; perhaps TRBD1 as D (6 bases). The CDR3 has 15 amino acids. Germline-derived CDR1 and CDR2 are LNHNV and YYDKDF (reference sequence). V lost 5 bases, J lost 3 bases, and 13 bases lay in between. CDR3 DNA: TGTGCCACCAGCGGGGGAAACAGGGCTAATGAAAAACTGTTTTTT. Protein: CATSGGNRANEKLFF.

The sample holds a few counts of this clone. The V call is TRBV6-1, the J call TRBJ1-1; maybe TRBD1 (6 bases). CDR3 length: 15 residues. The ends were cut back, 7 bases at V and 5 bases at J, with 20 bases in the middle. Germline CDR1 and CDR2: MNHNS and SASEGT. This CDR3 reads CASIRGGAPRTEAFF. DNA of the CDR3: TGTGCCAGCATCCGAGGGGGGGCGCCCCGGACTGAAGCTTTCTTT.

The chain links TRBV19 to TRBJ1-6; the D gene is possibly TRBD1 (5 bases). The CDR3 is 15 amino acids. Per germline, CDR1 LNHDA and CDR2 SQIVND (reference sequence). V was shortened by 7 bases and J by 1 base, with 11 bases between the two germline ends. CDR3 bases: TGTGCCAGTACCATGGGGGATTCCTATAATTCACCCCTCCACTTT. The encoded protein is CASTMGDSYNSPLHF.

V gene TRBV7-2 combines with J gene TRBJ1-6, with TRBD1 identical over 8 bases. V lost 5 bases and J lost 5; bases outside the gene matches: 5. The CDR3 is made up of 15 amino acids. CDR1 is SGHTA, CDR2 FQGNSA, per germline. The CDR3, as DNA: TGTGCCAGCAGCAGCCAGGGACAGGATAATTCACCCCTCCACTTT. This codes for CASSSQGQDNSPLHF.

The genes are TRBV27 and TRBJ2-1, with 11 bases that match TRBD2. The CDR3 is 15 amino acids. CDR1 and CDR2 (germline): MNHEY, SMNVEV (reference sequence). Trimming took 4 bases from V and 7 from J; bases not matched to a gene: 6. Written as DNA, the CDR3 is TGTGCCAGCAGTTCGTTAGCGGGAGGGGAAAATGAGCAGTTCTTC. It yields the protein CASSSLAGGENEQFF.

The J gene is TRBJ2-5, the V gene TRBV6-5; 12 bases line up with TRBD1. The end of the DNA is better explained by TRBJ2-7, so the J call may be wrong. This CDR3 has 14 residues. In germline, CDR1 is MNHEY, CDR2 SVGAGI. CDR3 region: CASRGTGGVNEQYF. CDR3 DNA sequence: TGTGCCAGCAGGGGGACAGGGGGCGTGAACGAGCAGTACTTC.

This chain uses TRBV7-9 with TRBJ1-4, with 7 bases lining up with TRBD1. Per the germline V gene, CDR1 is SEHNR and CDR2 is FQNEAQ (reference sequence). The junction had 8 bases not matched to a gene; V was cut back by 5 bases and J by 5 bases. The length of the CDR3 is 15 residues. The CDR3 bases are TGTGCCAGCAGCCAGGGGGGGCTATTAAATGAAAAACTGTTTTTT. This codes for CASSQGGLLNEKLFF. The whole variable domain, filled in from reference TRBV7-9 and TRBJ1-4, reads DTGVSQNPRHKITKRGQNVTFRCDPISEHNRLYWYRQTLGQGPEFLTYFQNEAQLEKSRLLSDRFSAERPKGSFSTLEIQRTEQGDSAMYLCASSQGGLLNEKLFFGSGTQLSVL.